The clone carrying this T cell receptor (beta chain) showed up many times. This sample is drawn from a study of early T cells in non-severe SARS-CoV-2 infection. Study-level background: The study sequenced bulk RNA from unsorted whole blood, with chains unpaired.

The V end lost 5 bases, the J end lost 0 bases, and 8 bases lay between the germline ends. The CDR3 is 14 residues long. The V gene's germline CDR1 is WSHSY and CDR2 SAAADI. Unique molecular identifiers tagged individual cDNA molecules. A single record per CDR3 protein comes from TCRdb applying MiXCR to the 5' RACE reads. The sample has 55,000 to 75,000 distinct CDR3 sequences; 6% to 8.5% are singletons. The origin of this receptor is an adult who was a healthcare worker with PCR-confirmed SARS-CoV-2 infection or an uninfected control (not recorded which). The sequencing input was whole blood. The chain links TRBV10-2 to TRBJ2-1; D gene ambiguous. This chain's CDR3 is CASSLRSSYNEQFF. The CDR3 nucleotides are TGCGCCAGCAGTTTGCGTAGCTCCTACAATGAGCAGTTCTTC.